This T cell receptor (beta chain) originates from a study of blood T cells in healthy people across ages. Findings and caveats of the study: A strong correlation was seen between TCR beta diversity and naive T cell percentage.

Through a sample-barcoded 5' primer and a J-beta primer mix, a second PCR was run for roughly 7 to 11 cycles. TCRdb passed the 5' RACE reads through MiXCR, listing each CDR3 protein once. The data contain about 1.6 million distinct CDR3 sequences, roughly 30% of them seen just once; the ten biggest clones take up around 11%. This clonotype was observed a handful of times. The antigen remains unidentified. Input material: blood. The receptor's source is a woman in her 30s in good health.

CDR3 amino acids: CASSVRDVLLYEQYF. CDR3 coding DNA: TGTGCCAGCAGTGTCCGGGACGTACTCCTCTACGAGCAGTACTTC. The V call is TRBV2, the J call TRBJ2-7; D might be TRBD1 or TRBD2, each matching 5 bases. Trimming removed 4 bases from V and 3 bases from J, with 16 bases in between. The CDR3 covers 15 residues. CDR1 and CDR2 (germline): SNHLY, FYNNEI.